A single sample gave rise to the 27 T cell receptor beta chains below, sequenced in a study of cytomegalovirus exposure and HLA in healthy donors. The PCR had 60 Vbeta and 13 Jbeta primers. Sequenced by immunoSEQ multiplex PCR; TCRdb stores in-frame clones only, minus some. The sample has roughly 220,000 clones; roughly 80% are singletons. Input material: PBMCs. These receptors all come from a man between 25 and 39 years old in good health and CMV-seronegative.

In this sample, this clone turned up once. V is TRBV29-1 and J is TRBJ2-3; tentatively, D is TRBD2 (7 bases). Germline V lookup: CDR1 SQVTM, CDR2 ANQGSEA. Between the trimmed V and J ends, which lost 0 bases and 8 bases, there was a span of 21 bases. This CDR3 has 16 residues. CDR3 region: CSVEDLGGGPEGTQYF. The CDR3 DNA reads as TGCAGCGTTGAAGATCTTGGGGGGGGGCCGGAGGGTACGCAGTATTTT.

There are a few counts of this clone. This chain uses TRBV10-2 with TRBJ1-1; D unresolved. Germline V lookup: CDR1 WSHSY, CDR2 SAAADI. V lost 4 bases and J 1 base, leaving 4 bases between the germline ends. The CDR3 is 12 amino acids. This CDR3 is CASSGGNTEAFF. Here the CDR3 DNA reads TGCGCCAGCAGTGGAGGGAACACTGAAGCTTTCTTT.

This chain links TRBV10-1 with TRBJ2-7; 9 bases map to TRBD1. V lost 2 bases to trimming and J lost 6 bases; unmatched junction nucleotides: 8. CDR3 size: 15 residues. Per germline, CDR1 WNHNN and CDR2 SYGVQD (reference sequence). The CDR3 DNA reads TGCGCCAGCAGTGAGGAAGGACAGGGGCTGGGCGAGCAGTACTTC. Protein: CASSEEGQGLGEQYF.

Notes on this clone: Distinct nucleotide sequences in the sample also encode this CDR3. The CDR3 reads CAGGLPPGELFF. As DNA, the CDR3 is TGTGCCGGCGGGCTCCCGCCCGGGGAGCTGTTTTTT. The chain is built from TRBV10-3 and TRBJ2-2, with a possible D match to TRBD2 (5 bases). CDR3 length equals 12 residues. Between the trimmed V and J ends, which lost 11 bases and 6 bases, there was a span of 13 bases. Germline CDR1 is ENHRY and CDR2 is SYGVKD.

The chain is built from TRBV28 and TRBJ1-2; D uncertain. The CDR3 runs to 15 residues. The germline V gene encodes CDR1 MDHEN and CDR2 SYDVKM. The V end was cut by 2 bases, the J end by 4 bases, with 14 bases between. The CDR3 here is CASSLDWEGSYGYTF. CDR3 in DNA: TGTGCCAGCAGTTTAGATTGGGAGGGAAGCTATGGCTACACCTTC.

The chain links TRBV28 to TRBJ1-6; TRBD1 agrees at 8 bases. The germline CDR1 and CDR2 sequences are MDHEN and SYDVKM. The V gene end was trimmed by 6 bases and the J gene end by 9 bases; junction bases not matched to a gene: 10. This CDR3 is 15 amino acids long. The CDR3 DNA reads as TGTGCCAGCAGCCCGACAGGGGATCCTCTTTCACCCCTCCACTTT. This gives the protein CASSPTGDPLSPLHF.

V usage is TRBV28 and J usage is TRBJ2-5, with TRBD2 matching 11 bases. Germline CDR1 is MDHEN and CDR2 is SYDVKM. After removal of 6 bases from V and 2 bases from J, the junction contained 5 bases not matched to a gene. This CDR3 has 15 amino acids. The CDR3 sequence: CASRSGTSGQETQYF. DNA for the CDR3: TGTGCCAGCAGATCCGGGACTAGCGGACAAGAGACCCAGTACTTC.

The gene calls are TRBV25-1 and TRBJ2-3; 8 nucleotides align to TRBD2. The V gene end was trimmed by 5 bases and the J gene end by 2 bases; junction bases not matched to a gene: 3. Germline V gives CDR1 MGHDK, CDR2 SYGVNS. The CDR3 extends over 14 amino acids. Here the CDR3 reads CASSRRGDTDTQYF. CDR3 nucleotide sequence: TGTGCCAGCAGTCGGCGGGGGGACACAGATACGCAGTATTTT.

The chain links TRBV7-6 to TRBJ2-7; D is unresolved. The germline CDR1 and CDR2 sequences are SGHVS and FNYEAQ. CDR3 length: 13 amino acids. Trimming pared 5 bases from V and 0 bases from J, leaving 8 bases between. The CDR3 loop is CASSIQDSYEQYF. The CDR3 DNA is TGTGCCAGCAGCATTCAGGACTCCTACGAGCAGTACTTC.

The V and J genes are TRBV18 and TRBJ1-2; 7 nucleotides line up with TRBD1. The CDR3 loop spans 13 amino acids. With V trimmed by 5 bases and J by 2 bases, 2 bases remained unmatched. Germline V gene sequence: CDR1 KGHSH, CDR2 LQKENI. CDR3 nucleotides: TGTGCCAGCTCAACAGGGGACAACTATGGCTACACCTTC. Its protein is CASSTGDNYGYTF.

This clone has more than one count but fewer than ten. The CDR3 sequence: CASNHLAEEPQHF. CDR3 nucleotides: TGTGCCAGCAATCATTTGGCCGAAGAGCCCCAGCATTTT. This chain joins TRBV28 and TRBJ1-5; D remains unclear. CDR1 MDHEN and CDR2 SYDVKM come from the germline V gene. There are 13 residues in the CDR3. V lost 7 bases and J lost 8, with 15 bases in between.

J is TRBJ2-3 and V is TRBV7-2; D is unclear. This CDR3 has 17 residues. V was trimmed by 4 bases and J by 0 bases, leaving 17 bases between them. The germline gives CDR1 SGHTA, CDR2 FQGNSA. For the CDR3, the DNA is TGTGCCAGCAGCTCCCCCGTGAGCCCTACTAGCACAGATACGCAGTATTTT. Translation: CASSSPVSPTSTDTQYF.

This clone was seen a handful of times. The rearrangement links TRBV4-1 to TRBJ1-5; D is uncertain. V was pared by 0 bases and J by 3 bases, with 9 bases between. The CDR3 is 15 residues long. Germline CDR1 and CDR2: MGHRA and YSYEKL. DNA of the CDR3: TGCGCCAGCAGCCAAGATATTCACTACAATCAGCCCCAGCATTTT. Translating it yields CASSQDIHYNQPQHF.

The chain uses TRBV5-4 and TRBJ2-5, with D perhaps TRBD1 (6 bases). The end of the DNA fits TRBJ2-7 better, so the J call may be wrong. The CDR3 runs to 14 residues. The germline V gene encodes CDR1 SGHNT and CDR2 YYREEE (reference sequence). The CDR3 is CASSDHTGSYEQYF. For the CDR3, the DNA is TGTGCCAGCAGCGATCATACAGGGTCCTACGAGCAGTACTTC.

In its sample, this clone was seen a few times. J is TRBJ2-5 and V is TRBV5-1, with D unresolved. The CDR3 totals 12 residues. Between the trimmed V and J ends, which lost 4 bases and 3 bases, there was a span of 7 bases. Germline V CDR1 and CDR2: SGHRS, YFSETQ. CDR3 residues: CASSLIEETQYF. The CDR3 DNA reads as TGCGCCAGCAGCCTGATAGAAGAGACCCAGTACTTC.

The chain has TRBV6-1 and TRBJ2-7, with 10 bases that match TRBD1. The V and J ends lost 4 bases and 4 bases, in that order; junction bases with no gene match: 10. The CDR3 length is 16 residues. The germline V gene encodes CDR1 MNHNS and CDR2 SASEGT. This CDR3 reads CASSAAGDRGRYEQYF. The CDR3 nucleotides read TGTGCCAGCAGTGCAGCCGGGGACAGGGGCAGGTACGAGCAGTACTTC.

For the CDR3, the DNA is TGTGCCAGCAGCTTGGACGGGGTAGTTTCAGATACGCAGTATTTT. It translates to CASSLDGVVSDTQYF. This chain connects TRBV5-4 to TRBJ2-3, with D perhaps TRBD2 (5 bases). The CDR3 spans 15 residues. Germline V gives CDR1 SGHNT, CDR2 YYREEE (reference sequence). The V and J ends lost 0 bases and 4 bases respectively, with 12 bases between them.

The chain links TRBV27 to TRBJ1-2; weak D call: TRBD1 (6 bases). Germline CDR1 is MNHEY and CDR2 is SMNVEV (reference sequence). The CDR3 is 15 amino acids. With 3 bases removed from V and 0 bases from J, the gap between germline ends came to 11 bases. The CDR3 bases are TGTGCCAGCAGTTTTTCAGACAGGTCTAACTATGGCTACACCTTC. Its translation: CASSFSDRSNYGYTF.

The chain couples TRBV7-8 to TRBJ2-7, with 10 positions matching TRBD1. V dropped 3 bases and J dropped 6; count of bases not matched to a gene: 5. The CDR3 is 14 residues long. Germline V lookup: CDR1 SGHVS, CDR2 FQNEAQ. The CDR3 is CASSLGTGAREQYF. The CDR3 DNA reads TGTGCCAGCAGCTTGGGGACAGGGGCTCGCGAGCAGTACTTC.

The chain is built from TRBV27 and TRBJ2-7, with TRBD2 matching 7 bases. The CDR3 totals 16 residues. The V segment lost 1 base and the J segment 4 bases; nucleotides outside the gene matches: 10. Germline CDR1 and CDR2: MNHEY and SMNVEV (reference sequence). The CDR3 DNA reads TGTGCCAGCAGTTTATGGCGAGCGGGGATGAGATACGAGCAGTACTTC. It encodes CASSLWRAGMRYEQYF.

This chain links TRBV11-2 with TRBJ2-5; D is possibly TRBD1 (6 bases). Germline V CDR1 and CDR2: SGHAT, FQNNGV. The V and J ends lost 2 bases and 4 bases respectively, with 11 bases between them. The CDR3 is 14 residues long. CDR3 amino acids: CASSLYRERETQYF. The CDR3 coding sequence is TGTGCCAGCAGCTTATACAGGGAACGAGAGACCCAGTACTTC.

The CDR3 DNA sequence: TGTGCCAGTAATCAGGGGGCGGGCCTTAGCAATCAGCCCCAGCATTTT. Translation: CASNQGAGLSNQPQHF. V is TRBV19 and J is TRBJ1-5, with 8 bases that match TRBD1. V was clipped by 7 bases and J by 0 bases; unmatched bases: 8. This CDR3 has 16 residues. Germline assignment: CDR1 LNHDA and CDR2 SQIVND (reference sequence).

The rearrangement uses TRBV6-6 and TRBJ2-3; TRBD1 might be the D (5 bases). Germline V gene lookup returns CDR1 MNHNY and CDR2 SVGAGI (reference sequence). The V gene lost 0 bases and the J gene lost 3 bases, with 13 bases spanning the gap. The CDR3 length is 16 residues. CDR3 nucleotides: TGTGCCAGCAGTTACTCGAAAGACAGCCCGACAGATACGCAGTATTTT. Translation gives CASSYSKDSPTDTQYF.

The rearrangement joins TRBV4-1 to TRBJ2-7; D possibly corresponds to TRBD1 (6 bases). There are 17 residues in the CDR3. V was shortened by 3 bases and J by 4 bases, with 22 bases between the two germline ends. Germline V gene sequence: CDR1 MGHRA, CDR2 YSYEKL. The CDR3 loop is CASSQMAEGPRGYEQYF. CDR3 coding DNA: TGCGCCAGCAGCCAGATGGCTGAGGGGCCTAGGGGGTACGAGCAGTACTTC.

The chain joins TRBV6-6 to TRBJ2-5, with D perhaps matching TRBD2 (5 bases). There are 13 residues in the CDR3. Germline CDR1 reads MNHNY; CDR2 reads SVGAGI (reference sequence). V was cut by 2 bases and J by 5 bases, with 9 bases left in between. CDR3 residues: CASSYAGEETQYF. The DNA for the CDR3 is TGTGCCAGCAGTTACGCGGGTGAGGAGACCCAGTACTTC.

This clone has a handful of counts. The chain employs TRBV14 and TRBJ1-1; D not certain. CDR3 length: 16 amino acids. Trimming shortened V by 5 bases and J by 4 bases, and 20 bases separated the two germline ends. CDR1 is SGHDN and CDR2 is FVKESK in the germline V gene. The CDR3, as DNA: TGTGCCAGCAGCGTCACAGCCTCTTCGGCAGGCACTGAAGCTTTCTTT. Its translation is CASSVTASSAGTEAFF.

This clone occurred once. CDR3 in DNA: TGTGCCAGCAGTTTAGGGGCGGGGAGCTACAATGAGCAGTTCTTC. It encodes CASSLGAGSYNEQFF. This chain uses TRBV27 with TRBJ2-1; tentative D call: TRBD2 (6 bases). The germline V and J ends were trimmed by 2 bases and 3 bases, with 11 bases remaining between them. The germline V gene has CDR1 MNHEY and CDR2 SMNVEV (reference sequence). The CDR3 loop spans 15 amino acids.